A selection of T cell receptor beta chains follows, all from one sample in a study of blood T cell repertoires in COVID-19. This table comes from immunoSEQ multiplex PCR, and its TCRdb copy is limited to in-frame clones, with some not included. The sample holds roughly 150,000 clones, more than 85% seen once. The sample consisted of peripheral blood. Receptors were obtained from a woman aged 55-70 years with COVID-19, enrolled during active disease. The CDR3 runs from the conserved cysteine through the conserved F or W. The order of the fields is V gene, J gene, CDR3 length, D gene, clone size, CDR3 DNA, CDR3 protein. A D gene is named only where the DNA matches it firmly. Only part of the rows carry a size: once, few, many, or a class if the clone is expanded.

TRBV18	TRBJ1-2	14	.	.	TGTGCCAGCTCACCAGATCAGGCAGATTATGGCTACACCTTC	CASSPDQADYGYTF
TRBV19	TRBJ2-7	13	.	few	TGTGCCAGTAGTATTACCAGGATCGACGAGCAGTACTTC	CASSITRIDEQYF
TRBV19	TRBJ2-1	13	.	.	TGTGCCAGTAGTATAGCTGACTTCAATGAGCAGTTCTTC	CASSIADFNEQFF
TRBV10-3	TRBJ2-2	15	.	.	TGTGCCATCAGGGCCCCCCACAAGAACACCGGGGAGCTGTTTTTT	CAIRAPHKNTGELFF
TRBV21-1	TRBJ1-1	15	.	.	TGTGCCAGCAGCGGATACAGGGGAAGGGGAACTGAAGCTTTCTTT	CASSGYRGRGTEAFF
TRBV24-1	TRBJ2-1	13	.	.	TGTGCCACCAGTGGCCCGACTAGTAATGAGCAGTTCTTC	CATSGPTSNEQFF
TRBV7-9	TRBJ1-3	15	.	.	TGTGCCAGCAGCTTATTCCGGGGCTCTGGAAACACCATATATTTT	CASSLFRGSGNTIYF
TRBV6-5	TRBJ1-3	15	TRBD1	.	TGTGCCAGCAGTTACTCGGACAGGGCTGGAAACACCATATATTTT	CASSYSDRAGNTIYF
TRBV4-3	TRBJ1-2	16	TRBD1	.	TGCGCCAGCAGCCAAGGTCTGGACAGGGCCCCTTATGGCTACACCTTC	CASSQGLDRAPYGYTF
TRBV6-5	TRBJ1-1	13	.	.	TGTGCCAGCAGGGTACGGAGTGGCACTGAAGCTTTCTTT	CASRVRSGTEAFF
TRBV18	TRBJ1-4	14	.	.	TGTGCCAGCTCACCAGACACAACTAATGAAAAACTGTTTTTT	CASSPDTTNEKLFF
TRBV7-3	TRBJ2-1	15	.	.	TGTGCCAGCGGCCCAGCGCCGAGCTCCTACAATGAGCAGTTCTTC	CASGPAPSSYNEQFF
TRBV5-1	TRBJ1-1	13	.	.	TGCGCCAGCGGCAGATTTACGAACACTGAAGCTTTCTTT	CASGRFTNTEAFF
TRBV10-3	TRBJ1-3	14	.	.	TGTGCCATCAGTACTACACGCTCTGGAAACACCATATATTTT	CAISTTRSGNTIYF
TRBV9	TRBJ2-1	18	TRBD2	once	TGTGCCAGCAGCGCCGGACTCGGGACTAGCGGGATTTACAATGAGCAGTTCTTC	CASSAGLGTSGIYNEQFF
TRBV3-1/TRBV3-2	TRBJ2-2	15	TRBD1	.	TGTGCCAGCAGCCAGGGACAGGGGGCCGCCGGGGAGCTGTTTTTT	CASSQGQGAAGELFF
TRBV6-6	TRBJ1-5	15	.	.	TGTGCCAGCAGTTCCTTCGGGGTGAACAATCAGCCCCAGCATTTT	CASSSFGVNNQPQHF
TRBV5-4	TRBJ2-5	16	TRBD2	.	TGTGCCAGCAGCGCCCCGAAGACTAGCGGTGGGGAGACCCAGTACTTC	CASSAPKTSGGETQYF
TRBV7-2	TRBJ1-6	15	.	.	TGTGCCAGCAGCTTAGACCAGGTTCCCCCGGTCACCCTCCACTTT	CASSLDQVPPVTLHF
TRBV9	TRBJ1-2	15	TRBD1	.	TGTGCCAGCAGCCCTCGACAGGGCTTGGGCTATGGCTACACCTTC	CASSPRQGLGYGYTF
TRBV5-1	TRBJ1-1	15	.	.	TGCGCCAGCAGCATAAGTGATGCCACGGTACGTGAAGCTTTCTTT	CASSISDATVREAFF
TRBV18	TRBJ1-1	15	.	.	TGTGCCAGCTCACAGGGCGGAGGGCTCGTCACTGAAGCTTTCTTT	CASSQGGGLVTEAFF
TRBV18	TRBJ2-1	13	.	.	TGTGCCAGCTCACCACGGGCCAACAATGAGCAGTTCTTC	CASSPRANNEQFF
TRBV7-9	TRBJ2-2	15	TRBD1	.	TGTGCCAGCAGCCCTGACAGGGGAAACACCGGGGAGCTGTTTTTT	CASSPDRGNTGELFF
TRBV12-3/TRBV12-4	TRBJ1-1	12	.	.	TGTGCCAGCAGTTCAGCGGGGGGTGAAGCTTTCTTT	CASSSAGGEAFF
TRBV11-3	TRBJ2-2	16	TRBD1	.	TGTGCCAGCAGCTTAGAAACAGGGGGCGCAACCGGGGAGCTGTTTTTT	CASSLETGGATGELFF
TRBV12-3/TRBV12-4	TRBJ2-1	11	TRBD1	.	TGTGCCAGCAGGGACAGGGATGAGCAGTTCTTC	CASRDRDEQFF
TRBV7-3	TRBJ1-1	14	TRBD1	.	TGTGCCAGCAGCGGACAGGGGATGAACACTGAAGCTTTCTTT	CASSGQGMNTEAFF
TRBV6-5	TRBJ1-1	14	.	.	TGTGCCAGCCCACCCGGGAAGAGGAACACTGAAGCTTTCTTT	CASPPGKRNTEAFF
TRBV9	TRBJ2-2	13	.	.	TGTGCCAGCAGCTCGGACTCAGCCGGGGAGCTGTTTTTT	CASSSDSAGELFF
TRBV7-2	TRBJ1-4	15	.	.	TGTGCCAGCAGCGTCCGGTTCCAGCGGGCTGAAAAACTGTCTTTT	CASSVRFQRAEKLSF
TRBV10-3	TRBJ1-6	16	.	.	TGTGCCATCAGTGAGGTAAGACAGAGAATTAATTCACCCCTCCACTTT	CAISEVRQRINSPLHF